The rows below give T cell receptor beta chains drawn from one sample of a study of beta chain features in type 1 diabetes. Sequencing was performed with immunoSEQ multiplex PCR; in TCRdb, only in-frame clones are kept and a portion is missing. The sample yields 200,000 to 250,000 clones, approximately 16% seen once. The sequenced sample consisted of naive CD4+ T cells from blood. These receptors were collected from a man aged 25 to 45 with type 1 diabetes. The CDR3 runs from the conserved cysteine through the conserved F or W. D genes are given only for firm matches. Clone size is not always given. Where it is, it says once, few, many or a class for expanded clones.

j_call	clone_size	d_call	v_call	cdr3_nt	cdr3_aa
TRBJ2-1	NA	NA	TRBV9	TGTGCCAGCAGCGCCCGGGGGCAAAGTTCCTACAATGAGCAGTTCTTC	CASSARGQSSYNEQFF
TRBJ2-1	NA	NA	TRBV5-4	TGTGCCAGCAGCTTGTCTTCCGGGACTCAGTACAATGAGCAGTTCTTC	CASSLSSGTQYNEQFF
TRBJ2-3	few	NA	TRBV4-1	TGCGCCAGCAGCCAGACCGGGGTCAGCACAGATACGCAGTATTTT	CASSQTGVSTDTQYF
TRBJ2-7	few	NA	TRBV7-9	TGTGCCAGCAGCTTAACAGGGACTTCGGGGCAGTACTTC	CASSLTGTSGQYF
TRBJ1-2	NA	TRBD1	TRBV12-5	TGTGCTAGTGGTTCCCCCGACAGGGTCGGCTACACCTTC	CASGSPDRVGYTF
TRBJ2-2	NA	NA	TRBV4-1	TGCGCCAGCAGCCAAGTATGGGGCTTGGGCGGGGAGCTGTTTTTT	CASSQVWGLGGELFF
TRBJ1-3	few	NA	TRBV29-1	TGCAGCGTTGAATTGTCCAACTCTGGAAACACCATATATTTT	CSVELSNSGNTIYF
TRBJ2-7	few	NA	TRBV7-2	TGTGCCAGCAGCTCTGGTGAACTAGGGACATTGGCCTACGAGCAGTACTTC	CASSSGELGTLAYEQYF
TRBJ2-7	NA	NA	TRBV30	TGTGCCTGGGGGAGTACTGGGACGGGCGAGCAGTACTTC	CAWGSTGTGEQYF
TRBJ1-3	NA	NA	TRBV9	TGTGCCAGCAGCATCAGGGGCGATAGCTCTGGAAACACCATATATTTT	CASSIRGDSSGNTIYF
TRBJ2-3	few	NA	TRBV7-9	TGTGCCAGCAGCCTCGTGGAGGGCACAGATACGCAGTATTTT	CASSLVEGTDTQYF
TRBJ2-7	NA	NA	TRBV4-1	TGCGCCAGCAGCCACCCCGGTGGCGAGCAGTACTTC	CASSHPGGEQYF
TRBJ2-1	NA	NA	TRBV4-2	TGTGCCAGCAGTCGGGGAAGGGGAGACTACAATGAGCAGTTCTTC	CASSRGRGDYNEQFF
TRBJ2-7	NA	NA	TRBV6-5	TGTGCCAGCAGTTACATAGGACCGAGCTCCTACGAGCAGTACTTC	CASSYIGPSSYEQYF
TRBJ1-2	NA	NA	TRBV4-1	TGCGCCAGCAGCCAACAGGGCTTCGGCTATGGCTACACCTTC	CASSQQGFGYGYTF
TRBJ2-7	NA	NA	TRBV23-1	TGCGCCAGAAGTACAGTGACGTCGCGCGAGCAGTACTTC	CARSTVTSREQYF
TRBJ1-2	few	NA	TRBV4-2	TGTGCCAGCAGCCAAGATATACCAGTTTCTGGCTACACCTTC	CASSQDIPVSGYTF
TRBJ2-6	few	NA	TRBV9	TGTGCCAGCAGCGCCCAGTCTGGGGCCAACGTCCTGACTTTC	CASSAQSGANVLTF
TRBJ2-5	few	TRBD2	TRBV25-1	TGTGCCAGCAGTGCGACTAGCGGGAGGGCCGGGCAAGAGACCCAGTACTTC	CASSATSGRAGQETQYF
TRBJ2-3	NA	NA	TRBV4-3	TGCGCCAGCAGCCAAGATCTAAGGGTGAGCACAGATACGCAGTATTTT	CASSQDLRVSTDTQYF
TRBJ2-7	NA	NA	TRBV27	TGTGCCAGCAGTTTCAAGGGAGTGGACGAGCAGTACTTC	CASSFKGVDEQYF
TRBJ2-7	NA	TRBD1	TRBV25-1	TGTGCCAGCAGTGAACCAGGGGGCGTTGCCTACGAGCAGTACTTC	CASSEPGGVAYEQYF
TRBJ1-5	NA	NA	TRBV25-1	TGTGCCAGCAGTGAAGTTAGGTTTCTAAGAGGTCGTCAGCCCCAGCATTTT	CASSEVRFLRGRQPQHF
TRBJ1-1	few	NA	TRBV29-1	TGCAGCGTTGCAGGGTACACTGAAGCTTTCTTT	CSVAGYTEAFF
TRBJ2-4	NA	NA	TRBV7-2	TGTGCCAGCAGCATGGGGGACCGCGCCAAAAACATTCAGTACTTC	CASSMGDRAKNIQYF
TRBJ1-4	few	NA	TRBV15	TGTGCCACCAGCAGCCAGGGTTTCGCAACTAATGAAAAACTGTTTTTT	CATSSQGFATNEKLFF
TRBJ2-3	NA	NA	TRBV18	TGTGCCAGCTCCAGGGACTCGAACACAGATACGCAGTATTTT	CASSRDSNTDTQYF
TRBJ2-5	few	TRBD1	TRBV7-2	TGTGCCAGCAGCCCAGGGACAGCCCAAGAGACCCAGTACTTC	CASSPGTAQETQYF
TRBJ1-2	few	NA	TRBV7-2	TGTGCCAGCAGCTTAGTGGCAGGAGAGGCATATGGCTACACCTTC	CASSLVAGEAYGYTF
TRBJ1-2	NA	NA	TRBV18	TGTGCCAGCTCACCAAGGACAGAAGACTATGGCTACACCTTC	CASSPRTEDYGYTF
TRBJ2-4	NA	NA	TRBV18	TGTGCCAGCTCACCCAGATCGGACATTCAGTACTTC	CASSPRSDIQYF
TRBJ2-7	few	TRBD2	TRBV7-9	TGTGCCAGAAGCGGGGCCGAGCAGTACTTC	CARSGAEQYF
TRBJ1-1	NA	NA	TRBV10-3	TGTGCCATCAGTGAGACACAGAACACTGAAGCTTTCTTT	CAISETQNTEAFF
TRBJ2-3	few	TRBD2	TRBV25-1	TGTGCCAGCAGAAGCGGGAGAACAGATACGCAGTATTTT	CASRSGRTDTQYF
TRBJ1-1	few	NA	TRBV25-1	TGTGCCAGCAGTGAACCTAGTTGGGGATGGTCTGAAGCTTTCTTT	CASSEPSWGWSEAFF
TRBJ1-1	NA	NA	TRBV30	TGTGCCTGGAGTGACAGGGTCATGGCTTTCTTT	CAWSDRVMAFF
TRBJ2-1	few	NA	TRBV7-9	TGTGCCAGCAGCCCTTCCGGGACTCACAATGAGCAGTTCTTC	CASSPSGTHNEQFF
TRBJ2-3	NA	NA	TRBV5-1	TGCGCCAGCAGCTTGGATTTGACAGATACGCAGTATTTT	CASSLDLTDTQYF
TRBJ2-5	few	NA	TRBV4-1	TGCGCCAGCAGCCATGCACCGGGACAACAAGAGACCCAGTACTTC	CASSHAPGQQETQYF
TRBJ2-7	few	NA	TRBV19	TGTGCCAGTAGTATCGACAGGACCTACGAGCAGTACTTC	CASSIDRTYEQYF
TRBJ1-2	NA	NA	TRBV29-1	TGCAGCGTCAGCCCAAAGGCCCATTATGGCTACACCTTC	CSVSPKAHYGYTF
TRBJ2-1	few	TRBD2	TRBV7-3	TGTGCCAGCAGCTTAAACCGACCTACTAGCGGGAGCTCGGTGTTCTTC	CASSLNRPTSGSSVFF
TRBJ2-3	NA	NA	TRBV4-1	TGCGCCAGCAGCCAAGACGGCAGCGTCACAGATACGCAGTATTTT	CASSQDGSVTDTQYF
TRBJ2-3	NA	NA	TRBV7-2	TGTGCCAGCAGCTTAGACAGGGCCACAGATACGCAGTATTTT	CASSLDRATDTQYF
TRBJ2-1	NA	NA	TRBV5-6	TGTGCCAGCAACCCGGCGCAGTTCTTC	CASNPAQFF
TRBJ2-5	few	NA	TRBV9	TGTGCCAGCAGCGTAGGGAGACAGAAAGAAGAGACCCAGTACTTC	CASSVGRQKEETQYF